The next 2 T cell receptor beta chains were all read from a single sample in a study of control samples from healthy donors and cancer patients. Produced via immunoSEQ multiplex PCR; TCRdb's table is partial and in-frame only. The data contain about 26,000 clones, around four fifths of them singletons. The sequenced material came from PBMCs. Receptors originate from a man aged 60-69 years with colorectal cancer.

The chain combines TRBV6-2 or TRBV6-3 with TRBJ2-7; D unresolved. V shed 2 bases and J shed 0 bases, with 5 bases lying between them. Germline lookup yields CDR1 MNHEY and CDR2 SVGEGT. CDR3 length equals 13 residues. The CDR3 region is CASSYRGSYEQYF. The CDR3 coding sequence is TGTGCCAGCAGTTACCGAGGCTCCTACGAGCAGTACTTC.

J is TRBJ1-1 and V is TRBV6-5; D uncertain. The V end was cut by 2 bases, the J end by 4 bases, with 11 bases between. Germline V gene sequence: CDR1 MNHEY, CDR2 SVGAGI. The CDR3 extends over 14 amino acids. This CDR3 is CASSYTREGTEAFF. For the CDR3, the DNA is TGTGCCAGCAGTTACACGAGAGAGGGCACTGAAGCTTTCTTT.